This TCR beta chain was sequenced in a study of blood T cell repertoires in COVID-19. The junction had 12 bases not matched to a gene; V was cut back by 4 bases and J by 6 bases. The CDR3 length is 16 residues. The germline gives CDR1 SGHRS, CDR2 YFSETQ. Libraries were prepared by immunoSEQ multiplex PCR; TCRdb keeps only in-frame clonotypes and omits some of them. The table includes 150,000 to 200,000 clones, approximately 86% detected once. The receptor was derived from a man aged 65-85 years with acute or convalescent COVID-19. The sample was peripheral blood. The chain combines TRBV5-1 with TRBJ2-2; 7 bases are shared with TRBD1. The CDR3 here is CASSPGDSKGAGELFF. CDR3 DNA: TGCGCCAGCAGCCCTGGGGACAGCAAGGGGGCCGGGGAGCTGTTTTTT.